This entry lists 27 T cell receptor beta chains sequenced from one sample in a study of T-cell reconstitution after alpha-beta-depleted transplantation in children. Unique molecular identifiers featured in how the TCRbeta library was prepared. One entry per CDR3 protein, called by TCRdb with MiXCR from the PCR reads. The sample has some 200,000 distinct CDR3 sequences; around 7.7% are singletons. The specimen comprised PBMCs, mostly from graft donor cells, sampled 360 days after TCRalphabeta/CD19-depleted stem cell transplant. These receptors originate from a male patient under 10 years old who had a stem cell transplant for acute myeloid leukemia, so the T cells may come from the graft donor.

This clonotype was recorded many times. This chain connects TRBV29-1 to TRBJ2-1; 9 nucleotides match TRBD1. CDR1 and CDR2 (germline): SQVTM, ANQGSEA. The ends lost 4 bases at V and 10 bases at J; junction bases unmatched: 11. This CDR3 spans 14 amino acids. CDR3: CSVGGTGMFREQFF. The DNA of the CDR3 is TGCAGCGTTGGGGGGACAGGGATGTTTAGGGAGCAGTTCTTC.

The rearrangement uses TRBV12-3 or TRBV12-4 and TRBJ1-6; D is possibly TRBD1 (5 bases). The CDR3 has 16 amino acids. V lost 8 bases and J 3 bases, leaving 17 bases between the germline ends. The chain's CDR3 is CASRPSGGGYNSPLHF. The CDR3 DNA sequence: TGTGCCAGCCGCCCATCCGGGGGGGGCTATAATTCACCCCTCCACTTT.

V gene TRBV7-2 combines with J gene TRBJ2-3; D unclear. Germline CDR1 SGHTA, CDR2 FQGNSA. V lost 2 bases and J lost 0, with 18 bases in between. The CDR3 runs 18 residues. The CDR3 DNA is TGTGCCAGCAGCTTAAGGCCCCAAAGCGCCAGTAGCACAGATACGCAGTATTTT. It is translated as CASSLRPQSASSTDTQYF.

This clonotype appeared many times. The chain links TRBV18 to TRBJ2-5; possibly TRBD1 or TRBD2 for D (5 bases each). V was pared by 2 bases and J by 4 bases, with 8 bases between. This CDR3 is built from 13 residues. In germline, CDR1 is KGHSH, CDR2 LQKENI. DNA of the CDR3: TGTGCCAGCTCACCAGAGGGACGAGAGACCCAGTACTTC. Its translation: CASSPEGRETQYF.

Many counts were recorded for this clonotype. The chain uses TRBV12-3 or TRBV12-4 and TRBJ2-7; 10 nucleotides match TRBD1. The CDR3 runs 15 residues. Germline trimming cut 6 bases from V and 5 bases from J; bases unmatched to any gene: 10. CDR3 in DNA: TGTGCCAGCAGCCAAGACAGGGGGCGAGCCCACGAGCAGTACTTC. Protein: CASSQDRGRAHEQYF.

In this sample, this clonotype turned up many times. The chain uses TRBV24-1 and TRBJ2-5; no definite D call. V lost 9 bases to trimming and J lost 1 base, with 8 bases between them. The V gene's germline CDR1 is KGHDR and CDR2 SFDVKD. This CDR3 has 12 residues. The CDR3 DNA reads TGTGCCACCGGGGATACCCAAGAGACCCAGTACTTC. Translating gives CATGDTQETQYF.

This clonotype has a count of ten or more. The chain combines TRBV6-4 with TRBJ1-1; no reliable D call. This CDR3 comprises 13 residues. The V and J ends lost 0 bases and 5 bases respectively, with 7 bases between them. The germline gives CDR1 MRHNA, CDR2 SNTAGT. The DNA of the CDR3 is TGTGCCAGCAGTGACTCTTGGGGAACTGAAGCTTTCTTT. Translated, it gives CASSDSWGTEAFF.

The chain employs TRBV12-3 or TRBV12-4 and TRBJ1-2; 7 nucleotides line up with TRBD1. CDR3 size: 19 residues. V lost 1 base, J lost 6 bases, and 20 bases stayed unmatched. In nucleotides, the CDR3 is TGTGCCAGCAGTTTAGGGGCCTGGGCAGGCTGGCAGGGGGAGAATGGCTACACCTTC. Translated: CASSLGAWAGWQGENGYTF.

This clonotype was picked up a small number of times. This chain uses TRBV12-3 or TRBV12-4 with TRBJ2-5, with 13 bases fitting TRBD2. The CDR3 length is 18 residues. V trimming: 5 bases; J trimming: 2 bases; junction bases outside the gene matches: 11. DNA for the CDR3: TGTGCCAGCAGTCCAGGACTAGCGGGAGACGGAGAACAAGAGACCCAGTACTTC. Protein: CASSPGLAGDGEQETQYF.

This clonotype showed up just a few times. The chain joins TRBV29-1 to TRBJ2-5; TRBD2 is a possible D gene (6 bases). CDR1 is SQVTM, CDR2 ANQGSEA, per germline. This CDR3 is 14 amino acids long. With 4 bases removed from V and 5 bases from J, the gap between germline ends came to 17 bases. In DNA form, the CDR3 reads TGCAGCGTTGGGGATCGGACTATCTGGGAGACCCAGTACTTC. Translated, it gives CSVGDRTIWETQYF.

There are a few counts of this clonotype. The gene calls are TRBV12-3 or TRBV12-4 and TRBJ2-6; D remains ambiguous. CDR3 length equals 15 residues. The V gene lost 5 bases and the J gene lost 0 bases, with 8 bases spanning the gap. CDR3 sequence: CASSRTDSGANVLTF. DNA for the CDR3: TGTGCCAGCAGTCGGACGGACTCTGGGGCCAACGTCCTGACTTTC.

The chain combines TRBV10-3 with TRBJ2-7; the match to TRBD1 covers 11 bases. Germline trimming cut 6 bases from V and 3 bases from J; bases unmatched to any gene: 7. From germline, CDR1 is ENHRY and CDR2 SYGVKD. There are 15 residues in the CDR3. The CDR3 spells CAISLGQGVDYEQYV. The CDR3 region has the DNA TGTGCCATCAGCTTGGGACAGGGGGTTGACTACGAGCAGTACGTC.

This clonotype was counted between two and nine times. This chain connects TRBV4-3 to TRBJ2-2; 8 bases map to TRBD1. CDR1 is LGHNA and CDR2 is YSLEER in the germline V gene. V trimming: 3 bases; J trimming: 5 bases; junction bases outside the gene matches: 5. The CDR3 contains 15 residues. The CDR3, as DNA: TGCGCCAGCAGCCACGGACAGGGAAGAACCGGGGAGCTGTTTTTT. It specifies CASSHGQGRTGELFF.

The chain carries TRBV4-3 and TRBJ1-4; D gene ambiguous. The germline CDR1 and CDR2 sequences are LGHNA and YSLEER. There are 16 residues in the CDR3. V gave up 0 bases and J gave up 4 bases, with 12 bases separating them. Written as DNA, the CDR3 is TGCGCCAGCAGCCAAGATCTAGGCAGCTTTAATGAAAAACTGTTTTTT. It is translated as CASSQDLGSFNEKLFF.

This clonotype has just a few counts. V is TRBV2 and J is TRBJ2-1; D uncertain. Germline values: CDR1 SNHLY, CDR2 FYNNEI. There are 12 residues in the CDR3. V lost 2 bases, J lost 9 bases, and 8 bases lay in between. The CDR3 here is CASSESESEQFF. The CDR3 DNA reads TGTGCCAGCAGTGAATCAGAGAGTGAGCAGTTCTTC.

There are many counts of this clonotype. The chain employs TRBV20-1 and TRBJ2-3, with 10 bases fitting TRBD1. V shed 4 bases and J 3 bases; nucleotides not matched to a gene: 4. The CDR3 covers 14 residues. In germline, CDR1 is DFQATT, CDR2 SNEGSKA (reference sequence). This CDR3 is CSATGQGDTDTQYF. Here the CDR3 DNA reads TGCAGTGCTACCGGACAGGGGGATACAGATACGCAGTATTTT.

The chain combines TRBV5-5 with TRBJ2-3; possibly TRBD2 for D (6 bases). CDR1 and CDR2 from the germline V gene are SGHKS and YYEKEE (reference sequence). CDR3 length: 15 amino acids. The germline V and J ends were trimmed by 3 bases and 1 base, with 12 bases remaining between them. CDR3 in amino acids: CASSWRAGGTDTQYF. The CDR3 region has the DNA TGTGCCAGCAGCTGGAGAGCGGGTGGCACAGATACGCAGTATTTT.

This chain uses TRBV6-1 with TRBJ1-6; possibly TRBD1 for D (5 bases). The CDR3 has 14 amino acids. Trimming cost V 8 bases and J 9 bases, with 17 bases left between them. Germline values: CDR1 MNHNS, CDR2 SASEGT. The CDR3 sequence: CASGSKQVVSPLHF. In DNA, the CDR3 is TGTGCCAGCGGGTCAAAACAGGTCGTTTCACCCCTCCACTTT.

This clonotype was seen repeatedly, ten times or more. J is TRBJ1-1 and V is TRBV6-5, with no clear D. Trimming shortened V by 4 bases and J by 0 bases, and 9 bases separated the two germline ends. The length of the CDR3 is 14 residues. Germline loops: CDR1 MNHEY, CDR2 SVGAGI. The CDR3 nucleotides read TGTGCCAGCAGTTCAGGTGTCTTGAACACTGAAGCTTTCTTT. Amino acids: CASSSGVLNTEAFF.

In this sample, this clonotype turned up many times. This rearrangement joins TRBV20-1 to TRBJ1-5, with D tentatively TRBD1 (5 bases). This CDR3 has 15 amino acids. From germline, CDR1 is DFQATT and CDR2 SNEGSKA (reference sequence). Trimming left V 6 bases short and J 3 bases short, with 18 bases between. The CDR3 region is CSARPGRRPNQPQHF. CDR3 nucleotides: TGCAGTGCAAGGCCAGGGAGAAGGCCCAATCAGCCCCAGCATTTT.

This clonotype was seen repeatedly, ten times or more. The chain recombines TRBV5-1 with TRBJ2-5; D remains unclear. V was clipped by 3 bases and J by 1 base, with 1 base between them. This CDR3 has 11 amino acids. The germline V gene encodes CDR1 SGHRS and CDR2 YFSETQ. The CDR3 DNA is TGCGCCAGCAGCTCCCAAGAGACCCAGTACTTC. This translates into CASSSQETQYF.

V is TRBV4-2 and J is TRBJ2-1; TRBD2 might be the D (6 bases). Deletions cut 4 bases from V and 2 bases from J, with 12 bases between. Germline assignment: CDR1 LGHNA and CDR2 YNFKEQ. The CDR3 length is 15 residues. CDR3 sequence reads: CASSRPREAYNEQFF. The CDR3 DNA sequence: TGTGCCAGCAGCCGACCCAGGGAGGCCTACAATGAGCAGTTCTTC.

In this sample, this clonotype turned up many times. The J gene is TRBJ1-1, the V gene TRBV6-1, with D hard to call. This CDR3 has 14 amino acids. V gave up 0 bases and J gave up 0 bases, with 5 bases separating them. Looked up from germline, CDR1 is MNHNS and CDR2 is SASEGT. CDR3 amino acids: CASSEAYVNTEAFF. In nucleotides, the CDR3 is TGTGCCAGCAGTGAAGCTTACGTGAACACTGAAGCTTTCTTT.

This clonotype appeared many times. The J gene is TRBJ2-1, the V gene TRBV6-2 or TRBV6-3, with D unclear. CDR3 length equals 11 residues. Trimming took 8 bases from V and 5 from J, leaving 7 bases between them. Germline V lookup: CDR1 MNHEY, CDR2 SVGEGT. CDR3 sequence: CASVLNNEQFF. The DNA for the CDR3 is TGTGCCAGCGTCCTAAACAATGAGCAGTTCTTC.

Ten or more counts support this clonotype. This rearrangement joins TRBV20-1 to TRBJ2-1; D might be TRBD2 (6 bases). Germline values: CDR1 DFQATT, CDR2 SNEGSKA (reference sequence). Trimming cost V 3 bases and J 8 bases, with 17 bases left between them. The CDR3 consists of 14 residues. CDR3 DNA sequence: TGCAGTGCTAGTCCCGGACTATTTTCATATGAGCAGTTCTTC. Its translation: CSASPGLFSYEQFF.

There are a few counts of this clonotype. The J gene is TRBJ2-1, the V gene TRBV6-2 or TRBV6-3, with 9 nucleotides matching TRBD2. Losses at the gene ends were 6 bases for V and 0 bases for J; bases not matched to a gene: 0. The CDR3 has 14 residues. Germline V gene sequence: CDR1 MNHEY, CDR2 SVGEGT. The CDR3 nucleotides are TGTGCCAGCAGGACTAGCGGCTCCTACAATGAGCAGTTCTTC. As protein: CASRTSGSYNEQFF.

In its sample, this clonotype was seen many times. The chain carries TRBV28 and TRBJ1-2; a possible D gene is TRBD1 (5 bases). V shed 8 bases and J shed 5 bases, with 18 bases lying between them. This CDR3 contains 14 residues. Looked up from germline, CDR1 is MDHEN and CDR2 is SYDVKM. The CDR3, as DNA: TGTGCCAGCGGATCGACCGGGACCCCATATGGCTACACCTTC. It specifies CASGSTGTPYGYTF.